The 30 T cell receptor beta chains reported below all come from one sample, sequenced in a study of blood T cell repertoires in COVID-19. Generated by immunoSEQ multiplex PCR, the TCRdb table keeps only in-frame clones and is missing some. The sample contains 300,000 to 400,000 clones, approximately 88% of which appear only once. Material: PBMCs or T cells enriched from blood (not recorded which). These receptor sequences come from a woman in her 30s with acute COVID-19.

This clone appeared a few times. This rearrangement joins TRBV10-3 to TRBJ1-5; D remains ambiguous. From germline, CDR1 is ENHRY and CDR2 SYGVKD. V shed 4 bases and J shed 3 bases, with 10 bases lying between them. This CDR3 has 14 amino acids. The CDR3: CAISGALDNQPQHF. DNA of the CDR3: TGTGCCATCAGTGGGGCGTTGGACAATCAGCCCCAGCATTTT.

The V and J genes are TRBV7-2 and TRBJ2-3; 7 positions match TRBD2. There are 16 residues in the CDR3. Germline assignment: CDR1 SGHTA and CDR2 FQGNSA. V lost 5 bases and J lost 8; bases outside the gene matches: 16. In DNA, the CDR3 is TGTGCCAGCAGCCTGGGCCCGGGACTACCTATGGGTACGCAGTATTTT. It codes for CASSLGPGLPMGTQYF.

J is TRBJ1-4 and V is TRBV30; no definite D call. The germline gives CDR1 GTSNPN, CDR2 SVGIG (reference sequence). This CDR3 is built from 15 residues. Trimming took 5 bases from V and 3 from J, leaving 16 bases between them. This chain's CDR3 is CAWEPIGGSNEKLFF. The CDR3 bases are TGTGCCTGGGAACCCATAGGCGGGTCTAATGAAAAACTGTTTTTT.

J is TRBJ2-3 and V is TRBV6-2 or TRBV6-3; 7 bases are a match to TRBD2. Losses at the gene ends were 2 bases for V and 0 bases for J; bases not matched to a gene: 5. This CDR3 region has 16 residues. CDR1 and CDR2 from the germline V gene are MNHEY and SVGEGT. The CDR3 region is CASSYLGGGSTDTQYF. In DNA form, the CDR3 reads TGTGCCAGCAGTTACCTGGGGGGGGGAAGCACAGATACGCAGTATTTT.

V and J are TRBV18 and TRBJ1-6; D perhaps matches TRBD1 (5 bases). Germline V CDR1 and CDR2: KGHSH, LQKENI. Trimming pared 3 bases from V and 13 bases from J, leaving 16 bases between. This CDR3 is 14 amino acids long. CDR3 DNA sequence: TGTGCCAGCTCACCGGGGGGACGGGACGGGCCCCTCCACTTT. This translates into CASSPGGRDGPLHF.

The V call is TRBV13, the J call TRBJ1-1; 11 positions agree with TRBD1. The germline V gene has CDR1 PRHDT and CDR2 FYEKMQ (reference sequence). The J segment lost 5 bases and the V segment lost 1 base, leaving 6 bases of the junction unmatched. The CDR3 totals 16 residues. CDR3: CASSLEPGTGGTEAFF. The CDR3 DNA reads as TGTGCCAGCAGCTTAGAGCCCGGGACAGGGGGAACTGAAGCTTTCTTT.

This clone was detected once. V and J are TRBV5-1 and TRBJ1-2; perhaps TRBD1 as D (6 bases). Per germline, CDR1 SGHRS and CDR2 YFSETQ. The V end lost 3 bases, the J end lost 2 bases, and 11 bases lay between the germline ends. This CDR3 is built from 14 residues. The CDR3 is CASSSSDRNYGYTF. CDR3 DNA: TGCGCCAGCAGCTCATCGGACAGAAACTATGGCTACACCTTC.

Note on this clone: The sample carries other DNA sequences with the same CDR3. The genes are TRBV7-2 and TRBJ2-7; TRBD2 matches at 11 bases. The V and J ends lost 1 base and 6 bases, in that order; junction bases with no gene match: 2. CDR1 and CDR2 (germline): SGHTA, FQGNSA. The CDR3 has 14 residues. The CDR3 region has the DNA TGTGCCAGCAGCTTAGGTCTAGCGGGAGGCGAGCAGTACTTC. Encoded protein: CASSLGLAGGEQYF.

The chain links TRBV5-1 to TRBJ2-2, with a tentative D call TRBD1 (6 bases). The CDR3 is 15 residues long. CDR1 and CDR2 (germline): SGHRS, YFSETQ. Trimming left V 1 base short and J 4 bases short, with 11 bases between. This chain's CDR3 is CASSLFPGATGELFF. CDR3 coding DNA: TGCGCCAGCAGCTTGTTTCCAGGGGCCACCGGGGAGCTGTTTTTT. Complete variable domain (other parts from reference TRBV5-1 and TRBJ2-2): KAGVTQTPRYLIKTRGQQVTLSCSPISGHRSVSWYQQTPGQGLQFLFEYFSETQRNKGNFPGRFSGRQFSNSRSEMNVSTLELGDSALYLCASSLFPGATGELFFGEGSRLTVL.

The chain's CDR3 is CASSLVVAYGYTF. DNA for the CDR3: TGTGCCAGCAGCTTAGTTGTGGCCTATGGCTACACCTTC. This chain links TRBV7-9 with TRBJ1-2; no firm D call. Trimming pared 1 base from V and 4 bases from J, leaving 7 bases between. Germline V lookup: CDR1 SEHNR, CDR2 FQNEAQ (reference sequence). This CDR3 region has 13 residues.

This chain links TRBV5-1 with TRBJ1-6; 10 positions match TRBD1. This CDR3 contains 15 residues. Trimming at V came to 4 bases and at J to 6 bases, leaving 4 bases not matched to a gene. Germline values: CDR1 SGHRS, CDR2 YFSETQ. The CDR3 bases are TGCGCCAGCAGCCAAGGGACAGGGGCTAATTCACCCCTCCACTTT. Translation gives CASSQGTGANSPLHF. Based on the CDR3 plus reference TRBV5-1 and TRBJ1-6, the full variable domain is KAGVTQTPRYLIKTRGQQVTLSCSPISGHRSVSWYQQTPGQGLQFLFEYFSETQRNKGNFPGRFSGRQFSNSRSEMNVSTLELGDSALYLCASSQGTGANSPLHFGNGTRLTVT.

V and J are TRBV6-5 and TRBJ1-5; 7 bases are a match to TRBD1. This CDR3 has 14 residues. Trimming at V came to 11 bases and at J to 4 bases, leaving 11 bases not matched to a gene. Germline CDR1 MNHEY, CDR2 SVGAGI. The DNA for the CDR3 is TGTGCCGGTGGGGACAGCATCGTAAATCAGCCCCAGCATTTT. This sequence encodes CAGGDSIVNQPQHF.

The chain has TRBV7-2 and TRBJ2-7, with D unresolved. Germline loops: CDR1 SGHTA, CDR2 FQGNSA. The CDR3 covers 11 residues. Trimming removed 7 bases at V and 4 bases at J, with 8 bases between. CDR3 DNA: TGTGCCAGCACCTTGACTTACGAGCAGTACTTC. This codes for CASTLTYEQYF.

In its sample, this clone was seen once. This chain links TRBV2 with TRBJ2-2; a possible D gene is TRBD2 (5 bases). With 4 bases removed from V and 9 bases from J, the gap between germline ends came to 12 bases. This CDR3 comprises 13 residues. Germline-derived CDR1 and CDR2 are SNHLY and FYNNEI. The CDR3 here is CASSGTSPRELFF. The CDR3 DNA follows: TGTGCCAGCAGTGGAACTAGTCCCAGGGAGCTGTTTTTT.

The sample holds one count of this clone. The chain employs TRBV5-1 and TRBJ2-7; 9 nucleotides match TRBD1. The V gene's germline CDR1 is SGHRS and CDR2 YFSETQ. Trimming cost V 0 bases and J 5 bases; bases outside gene matches: 6. CDR3 size: 15 residues. DNA of the CDR3: TGCGCCAGCAGCTTGGGGGGACAGGGTACCCACGAGCAGTACTTC. This sequence encodes CASSLGGQGTHEQYF.

V and J are TRBV19 and TRBJ2-1, with 10 bases identical to TRBD2. CDR1 and CDR2 from the germline V gene are LNHDA and SQIVND (reference sequence). V was pared by 4 bases and J by 1 base, with 4 bases of the junction left unmatched. This CDR3 is built from 16 residues. Here the CDR3 DNA reads TGTGCCAGTAGTACTAGCGGGGGCTTTTCCTACAATGAGCAGTTCTTC. It is translated as CASSTSGGFSYNEQFF.

The chain uses TRBV7-2 and TRBJ2-7; D uncertain. V shed 4 bases and J shed 4 bases, with 14 bases lying between them. Germline values: CDR1 SGHTA, CDR2 FQGNSA. The CDR3 spans 14 residues. For the CDR3, the DNA is TGTGCCAGCAGCTATACTACAAGGATATACGAGCAGTACTTC. Translation: CASSYTTRIYEQYF.

CDR3 in amino acids: CASSVGRHRWTDTQYF. CDR3 coding DNA: TGTGCCAGCAGCGTGGGGCGGCACCGTTGGACAGATACGCAGTATTTT. The rearrangement joins TRBV7-2 to TRBJ2-3; D possibly corresponds to TRBD1 (5 bases). The germline V gene encodes CDR1 SGHTA and CDR2 FQGNSA. This CDR3 has 16 amino acids. Deletions cut 5 bases from V and 3 bases from J, with 18 bases between.

The rearrangement joins TRBV3-1 (or the pseudogene TRBV3-2) to TRBJ2-3; 8 bases are a match to TRBD2. The trim removed 3 bases at V and 7 bases at J, leaving 12 bases unmatched. The CDR3 runs 16 residues. The V gene's germline CDR1 is LGHDT and CDR2 YNNKEL (reference sequence). The CDR3 sequence is CASSHGLATTTHTQYF. The CDR3 DNA reads as TGTGCCAGCAGCCATGGACTAGCTACTACTACCCATACGCAGTATTTT.

CDR3: CASSTTGPYEQYF. The CDR3 DNA reads as TGTGCCAGCAGCACCACAGGGCCGTACGAGCAGTACTTC. V gene TRBV6-5 combines with J gene TRBJ2-7; possibly TRBD1 for D (6 bases). The CDR3 sequence is 13 residues long. Trimming left V 6 bases short and J 4 bases short, with 13 bases between. The germline CDR1 and CDR2 sequences are MNHEY and SVGAGI.

There are a few counts of this clone. The gene calls are TRBV6-5 and TRBJ1-2; 7 bases align to TRBD1. The V gene's germline CDR1 is MNHEY and CDR2 SVGAGI. With 7 bases clipped from V and 3 bases from J, the junction kept 2 bases outside the gene matches. The CDR3 sequence is 12 residues long. Here the CDR3 reads CASTDRDYGYTF. The CDR3 nucleotides read TGTGCCAGCACCGACAGGGACTATGGCTACACCTTC.

The chain has TRBV6-2 or TRBV6-3 and TRBJ2-1; tentative D call: TRBD1 (5 bases). Germline assignment: CDR1 MNHEY and CDR2 SVGEGT. The germline V and J ends were trimmed by 0 bases and 8 bases, with 17 bases remaining between them. This CDR3 has 16 residues. The CDR3 DNA follows: TGTGCCAGCAGTTACTCGAGGCAGGGTCCTTTGGATGAGCAGTTCTTC. Its translation: CASSYSRQGPLDEQFF.

For this clone: The germline gene is not matched at one end of the junction; a read error may be the cause. The V and J genes are TRBV6-2 or TRBV6-3 and TRBJ1-5, with D possibly matching TRBD1 (6 bases). This CDR3 contains 13 residues. Germline assignment: CDR1 MNHEY and CDR2 SVGEGT. CDR3 region: CASSFTTTGLPDF. Here the CDR3 DNA reads TGTGCCAGCAGTTTCACCACGACAGGTCTCCCGGATTTT.

This clone was seen only a few times. The CDR3 coding sequence is TGTGCCAGCAGTGCCGGGCCAGGGGGAAAACTGTTTTTT. It specifies CASSAGPGGKLFF. The V gene is TRBV2, the J gene TRBJ1-4; 7 nucleotides match TRBD1. Germline V CDR1 and CDR2: SNHLY, FYNNEI. The length of the CDR3 is 13 residues. The trim removed 4 bases at V and 10 bases at J, leaving 6 bases unmatched. Filled out from reference TRBV2 and TRBJ1-4, the complete variable domain reads EPEVTQTPSHQVTQMGQEVILRCVPISNHLYFYWYRQILGQKVEFLVSFYNNEISEKSEIFDDQFSVERPDGSNFTLKIRSTKLEDSAMYFCASSAGPGGKLFFGSGTQLSVL.

This clone was seen more than once but under ten times. V is TRBV6-1 and J is TRBJ2-1; D may be TRBD2 (5 bases). Trimming removed 1 base from V and 4 bases from J, with 11 bases in between. Germline-derived CDR1 and CDR2 are MNHNS and SASEGT. There are 15 residues in the CDR3. This CDR3 is CASSEVDTGYNEQFF. In DNA, the CDR3 is TGTGCCAGCAGTGAAGTTGATACGGGATACAATGAGCAGTTCTTC.

This clone was seen a few times. This chain links TRBV24-1 with TRBJ1-3, with D perhaps matching TRBD1 (5 bases). The CDR3 has 13 residues. The germline V gene encodes CDR1 KGHDR and CDR2 SFDVKD. V was pared by 7 bases and J by 6 bases, with 12 bases between. CDR3 region: CATSQGGENTIYF. CDR3 DNA sequence: TGTGCCACCAGCCAGGGAGGCGAAAACACCATATATTTT.

The V and J genes are TRBV7-9 and TRBJ1-3, with no clear D. Trimming shortened V by 5 bases and J by 0 bases, and 17 bases separated the two germline ends. Germline lookup yields CDR1 SEHNR and CDR2 FQNEAQ (reference sequence). This CDR3 has 17 residues. The CDR3, as DNA: TGTGCCAGCAGCGACCAAACGACAACCTTCTCTGGAAACACCATATATTTT. This codes for CASSDQTTTFSGNTIYF.

This rearrangement joins TRBV7-9 to TRBJ1-1, with TRBD1 as a possible D gene (5 bases). Trimming cost V 5 bases and J 5 bases, with 18 bases left between them. CDR1 SEHNR and CDR2 FQNEAQ come from the germline V gene (reference sequence). The CDR3 length is 15 residues. The CDR3 sequence: CASSPRIASGTEAFF. CDR3 coding DNA: TGTGCCAGCAGCCCACGTATCGCATCAGGGACTGAAGCTTTCTTT.

This rearrangement joins TRBV5-1 to TRBJ1-1; TRBD1 matches at 7 bases. Germline assignment: CDR1 SGHRS and CDR2 YFSETQ. CDR3 length equals 13 residues. V was pared by 5 bases and J by 1 base, with 2 bases of the junction left unmatched. This CDR3 is CASRDRTNTEAFF. CDR3 nucleotides: TGCGCCAGCAGGGACAGGACGAACACTGAAGCTTTCTTT.

The chain is built from TRBV19 and TRBJ2-2; D is perhaps TRBD2 (8 bases). The CDR3 consists of 14 residues. The germline V and J ends were trimmed by 7 bases and 6 bases, with 15 bases remaining between them. Germline V gives CDR1 LNHDA, CDR2 SQIVND (reference sequence). This chain's CDR3 is CASNRGSGAGELFF. The CDR3 region has the DNA TGTGCCAGTAACAGGGGTAGCGGGGCCGGGGAGCTGTTTTTT.